By proportion, the clone carrying this T cell receptor (beta chain) is medium-sized (0.01 to 0.1%). The table came from immunoSEQ multiplex PCR; TCRdb's copy has only in-frame clones and leaves some out. The sample holds some 7,200 clones, roughly 20% seen once. The sample belongs to a study of sequential checkpoint blockade in melanoma. Study-level background: First-line arms were nivolumab then ipilimumab, or the reverse, randomized 1:1. Twenty-two patients had tumor biopsies before treatment and at week 13. Maintenance nivolumab came after either treatment sequence.

Indicated treatment: randomized to nivolumab then ipilimumab (arm A) or the reverse (arm B). DNA-damaging chemotherapy had not been given to any patient beforehand. Losses at the gene ends were 7 bases for V and 12 bases for J; bases not matched to a gene: 9. Germline V CDR1 and CDR2: MNHGY, SAAAGT. The CDR3 runs to 12 residues. This receptor was obtained from a human donor with melanoma. The sequencing here drew on tumor tissue (inferred from file names), taken from a patient given nivolumab and ipilimumab in sequence. The genes are TRBV6-8 and TRBJ1-2; 9 bases match TRBD1. The CDR3 DNA is TGTGCCAGCAAGCCGGGACAGGGAGGCAACACCTTC. Its translation: CASKPGQGGNTF.